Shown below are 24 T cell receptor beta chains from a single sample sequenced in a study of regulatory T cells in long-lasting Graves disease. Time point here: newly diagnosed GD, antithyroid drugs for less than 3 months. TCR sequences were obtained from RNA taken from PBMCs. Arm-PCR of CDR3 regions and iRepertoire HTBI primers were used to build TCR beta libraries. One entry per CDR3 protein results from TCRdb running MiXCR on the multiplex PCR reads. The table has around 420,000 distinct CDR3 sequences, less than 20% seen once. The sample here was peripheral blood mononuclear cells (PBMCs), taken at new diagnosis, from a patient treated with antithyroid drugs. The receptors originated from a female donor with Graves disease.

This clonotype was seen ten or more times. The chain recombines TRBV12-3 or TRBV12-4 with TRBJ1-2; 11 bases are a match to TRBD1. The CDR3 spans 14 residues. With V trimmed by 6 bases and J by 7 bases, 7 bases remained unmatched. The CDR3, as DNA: TGTGCCAGCAGCCTGGACAGGGGGCAAGGTGGCTACACCTTC. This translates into CASSLDRGQGGYTF.

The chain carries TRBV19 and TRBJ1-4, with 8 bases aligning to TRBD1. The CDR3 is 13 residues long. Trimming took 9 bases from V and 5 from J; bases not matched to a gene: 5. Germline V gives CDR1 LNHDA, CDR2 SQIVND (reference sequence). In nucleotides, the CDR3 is TGTGCCAGCGCGGACAGGGCAAATGAAAAACTGTTTTTT. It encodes CASADRANEKLFF.

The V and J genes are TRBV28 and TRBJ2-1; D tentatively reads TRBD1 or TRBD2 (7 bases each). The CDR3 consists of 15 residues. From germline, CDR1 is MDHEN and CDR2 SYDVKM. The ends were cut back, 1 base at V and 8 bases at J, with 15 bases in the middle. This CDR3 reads CASSLSPRGGDEQFF. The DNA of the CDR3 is TGTGCCAGCAGTTTATCCCCCAGGGGGGGTGATGAGCAGTTCTTC.

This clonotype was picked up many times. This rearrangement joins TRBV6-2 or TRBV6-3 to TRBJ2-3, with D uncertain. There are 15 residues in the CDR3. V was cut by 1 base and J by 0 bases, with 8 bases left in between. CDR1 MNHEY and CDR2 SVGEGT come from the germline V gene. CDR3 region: CASSYCDCSTDTQYF. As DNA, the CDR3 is TGTGCCAGCAGTTACTGCGACTGTAGCACAGATACGCAGTATTTT.

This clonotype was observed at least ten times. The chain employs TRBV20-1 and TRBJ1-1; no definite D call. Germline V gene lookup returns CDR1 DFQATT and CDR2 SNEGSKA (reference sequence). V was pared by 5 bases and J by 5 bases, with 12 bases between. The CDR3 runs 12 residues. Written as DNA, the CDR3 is TGCAGTGCTTACCCAACGGGGACTGAAGCTTTCTTT. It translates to CSAYPTGTEAFF.

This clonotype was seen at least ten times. CDR3 DNA: TGTGCCAGCCGGTTTCTGGGACAGGGGGGCGAGCAGTACTTC. Amino acid sequence: CASRFLGQGGEQYF. V and J are TRBV28 and TRBJ2-7; 11 bases align to TRBD1. This CDR3 has 14 amino acids. V dropped 8 bases and J dropped 6; count of bases not matched to a gene: 9. Per the germline V gene, CDR1 is MDHEN and CDR2 is SYDVKM.

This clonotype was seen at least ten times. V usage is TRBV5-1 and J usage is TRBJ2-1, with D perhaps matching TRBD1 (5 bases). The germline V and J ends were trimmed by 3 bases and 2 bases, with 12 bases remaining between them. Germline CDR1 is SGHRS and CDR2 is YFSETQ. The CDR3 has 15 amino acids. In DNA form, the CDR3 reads TGCGCCAGCAGCTGGGGCAAGATCCCCTACAATGAGCAGTTCTTC. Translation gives CASSWGKIPYNEQFF.

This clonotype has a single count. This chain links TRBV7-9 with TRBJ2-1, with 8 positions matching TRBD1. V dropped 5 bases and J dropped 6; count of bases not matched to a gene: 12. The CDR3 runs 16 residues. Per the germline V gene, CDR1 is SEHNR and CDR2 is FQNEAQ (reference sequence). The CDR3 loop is CASSDIGTGGINEQFF. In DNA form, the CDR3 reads TGTGCCAGCAGCGATATCGGGACAGGAGGAATCAATGAGCAGTTCTTC.

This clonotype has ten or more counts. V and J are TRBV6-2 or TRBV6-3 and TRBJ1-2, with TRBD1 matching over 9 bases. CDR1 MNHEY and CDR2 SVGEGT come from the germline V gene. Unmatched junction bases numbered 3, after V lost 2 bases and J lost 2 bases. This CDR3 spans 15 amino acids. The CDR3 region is CASSYLGTGNYGYTF. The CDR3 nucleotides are TGTGCCAGCAGTTACCTCGGGACAGGGAACTATGGCTACACCTTC.

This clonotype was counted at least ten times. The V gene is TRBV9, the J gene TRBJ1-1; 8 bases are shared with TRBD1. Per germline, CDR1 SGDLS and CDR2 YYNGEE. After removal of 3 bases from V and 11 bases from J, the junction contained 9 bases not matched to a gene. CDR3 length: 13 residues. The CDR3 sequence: CASSGQGSQVAFF. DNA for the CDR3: TGTGCCAGCAGCGGACAGGGGAGTCAGGTTGCTTTCTTT.

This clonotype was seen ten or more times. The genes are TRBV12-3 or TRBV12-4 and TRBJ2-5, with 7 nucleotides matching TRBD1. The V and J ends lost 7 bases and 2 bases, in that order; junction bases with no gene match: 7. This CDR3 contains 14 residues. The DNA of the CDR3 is TGTGCCAGCAACCAACAGGGGCTGCAAGAGACCCAGTACTTC. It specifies CASNQQGLQETQYF.

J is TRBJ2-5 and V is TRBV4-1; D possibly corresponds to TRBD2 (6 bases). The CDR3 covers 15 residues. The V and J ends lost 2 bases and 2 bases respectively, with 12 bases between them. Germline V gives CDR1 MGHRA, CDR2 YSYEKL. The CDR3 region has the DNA TGCGCCAGCAGCCAACTACCGGGGAGGCAAGAGACCCAGTACTTC. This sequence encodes CASSQLPGRQETQYF.

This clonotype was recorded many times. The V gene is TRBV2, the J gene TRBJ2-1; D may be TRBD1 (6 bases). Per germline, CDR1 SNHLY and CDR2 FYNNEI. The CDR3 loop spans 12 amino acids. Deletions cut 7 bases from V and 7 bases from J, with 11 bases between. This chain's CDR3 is CASKGETNEQFF. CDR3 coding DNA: TGTGCCAGCAAGGGGGAGACGAATGAGCAGTTCTTC.

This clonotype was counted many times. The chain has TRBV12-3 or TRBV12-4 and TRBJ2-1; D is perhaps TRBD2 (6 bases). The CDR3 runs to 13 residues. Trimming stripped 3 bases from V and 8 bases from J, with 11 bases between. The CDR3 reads CASSFLGGDEQFF. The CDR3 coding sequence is TGTGCCAGCAGTTTTCTGGGAGGTGATGAGCAGTTCTTC.

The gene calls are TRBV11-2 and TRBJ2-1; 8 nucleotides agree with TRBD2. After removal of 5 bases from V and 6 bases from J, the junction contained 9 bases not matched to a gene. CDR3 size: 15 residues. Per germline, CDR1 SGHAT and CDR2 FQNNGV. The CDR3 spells CASSQPGLGANEQFF. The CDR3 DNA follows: TGTGCCAGCAGCCAACCGGGACTAGGGGCCAATGAGCAGTTCTTC.

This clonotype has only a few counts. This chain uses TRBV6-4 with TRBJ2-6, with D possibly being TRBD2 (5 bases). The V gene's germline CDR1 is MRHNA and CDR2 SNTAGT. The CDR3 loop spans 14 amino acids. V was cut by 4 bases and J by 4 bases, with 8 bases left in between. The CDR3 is CASSAGSGANVLTF. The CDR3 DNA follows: TGTGCCAGCAGTGCGGGATCAGGGGCCAACGTCCTGACTTTC.

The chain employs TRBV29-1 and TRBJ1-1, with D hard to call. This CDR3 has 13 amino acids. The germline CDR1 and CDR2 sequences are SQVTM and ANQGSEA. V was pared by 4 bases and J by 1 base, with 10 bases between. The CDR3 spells CSVVRLSNTEAFF. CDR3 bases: TGCAGCGTTGTTCGACTTTCGAACACTGAAGCTTTCTTT.

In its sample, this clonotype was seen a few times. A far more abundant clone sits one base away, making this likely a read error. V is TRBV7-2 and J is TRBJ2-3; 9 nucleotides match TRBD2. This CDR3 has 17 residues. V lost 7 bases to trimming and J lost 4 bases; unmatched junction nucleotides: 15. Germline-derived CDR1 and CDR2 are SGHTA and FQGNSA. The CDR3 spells CASKPGAGGPPADTQYF. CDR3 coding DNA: TGTGCCAGCAAACCCGGTGCGGGAGGGCCCCCGGCAGATACGCAGTATTTT.

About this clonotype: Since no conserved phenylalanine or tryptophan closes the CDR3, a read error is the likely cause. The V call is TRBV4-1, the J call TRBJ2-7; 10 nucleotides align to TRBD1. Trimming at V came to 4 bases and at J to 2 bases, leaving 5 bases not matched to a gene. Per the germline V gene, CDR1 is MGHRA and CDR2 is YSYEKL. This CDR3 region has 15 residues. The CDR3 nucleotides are TGCGCCAGCAGCCTCGACGGGACAGGGGCCTACGAGCAGTACTCC. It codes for CASSLDGTGAYEQYS.

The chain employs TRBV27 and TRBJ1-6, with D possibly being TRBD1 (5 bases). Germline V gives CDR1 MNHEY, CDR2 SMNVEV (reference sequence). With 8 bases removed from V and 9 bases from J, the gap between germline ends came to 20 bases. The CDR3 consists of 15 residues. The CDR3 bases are TGTGCCAGCTCACCACACGGTGATGGGGGTTCACCCCTCCACTTT. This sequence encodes CASSPHGDGGSPLHF.

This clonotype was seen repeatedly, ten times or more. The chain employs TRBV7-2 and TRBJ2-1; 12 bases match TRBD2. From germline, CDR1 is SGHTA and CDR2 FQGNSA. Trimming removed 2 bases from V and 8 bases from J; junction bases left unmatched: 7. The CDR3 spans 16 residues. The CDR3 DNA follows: TGTGCCAGCAGCTTACGGTCTAGCGGGGGGGCCGATGAGCAGTTCTTC. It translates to CASSLRSSGGADEQFF. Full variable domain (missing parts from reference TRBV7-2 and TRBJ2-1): GAGVSQSPSNKVTEKGKDVELRCDPISGHTALYWYRQSLGQGLEFLIYFQGNSAPDKSGLPSDRFSAERTGGSVSTLTIQRTQQEDSAVYLCASSLRSSGGADEQFFGPGTRLTVL.

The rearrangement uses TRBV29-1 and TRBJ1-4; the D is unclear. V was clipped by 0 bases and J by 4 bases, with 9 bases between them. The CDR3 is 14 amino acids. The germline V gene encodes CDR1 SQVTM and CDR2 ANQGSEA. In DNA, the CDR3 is TGCAGCGTTGAAGATCGGGAACTTAATGAAAAACTGTTTTTT. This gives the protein CSVEDRELNEKLFF. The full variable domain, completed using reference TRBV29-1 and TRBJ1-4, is SAVISQKPSRDICQRGTSLTIQCQVDSQVTMMFWYRQQPGQSLTLIATANQGSEATYESGFVIDKFPISRPNLTFSTLTVSNMSPEDSSIYLCSVEDRELNEKLFFGSGTQLSVL.

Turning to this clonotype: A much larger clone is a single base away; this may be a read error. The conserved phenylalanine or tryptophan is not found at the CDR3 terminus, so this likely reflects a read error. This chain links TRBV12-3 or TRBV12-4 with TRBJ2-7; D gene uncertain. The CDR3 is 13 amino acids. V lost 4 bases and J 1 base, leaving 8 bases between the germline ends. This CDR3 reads CASSSGESYEQYL. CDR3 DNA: TGTGCCAGCAGTTCCGGAGAGTCCTACGAGCAGTACCTC.

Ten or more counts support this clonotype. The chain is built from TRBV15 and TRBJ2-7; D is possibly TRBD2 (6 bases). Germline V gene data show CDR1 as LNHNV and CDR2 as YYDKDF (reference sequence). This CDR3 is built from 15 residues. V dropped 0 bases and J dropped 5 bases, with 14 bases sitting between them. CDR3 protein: CATSRDRLSSDEQYF. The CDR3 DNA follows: TGTGCCACCAGCAGAGATCGTTTGTCTAGCGACGAGCAGTACTTC. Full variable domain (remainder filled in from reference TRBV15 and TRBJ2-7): DAMVIQNPRYQVTQFGKPVTLSCSQTLNHNVMYWYQQKSSQAPKLLFHYYDKDFNNEADTPDNFQSRRPNTSFCFLDIRSPGLGDTAMYLCATSRDRLSSDEQYFGPGTRLTVT.